This paragraph covers one TCR beta chain sequence. Its antigen is currently unknown. This record comes from a study of T-cell memory formation after mild COVID-19. The wider study: In these data, TCR clusters were largely donor specific. Points from the study as a whole: Among contracting clones, CD4+ were mainly CM/EM and CD8+ enriched in EMRA. The study detected some responding clones in pre-infection memory, suggesting cross-reactive memory joined.

Per germline, CDR1 SGHRS and CDR2 YFSETQ. The CDR3 has 13 amino acids. V was cut by 0 bases and J by 8 bases, with 9 bases left in between. Libraries for TCRalpha and TCRbeta carried sample barcodes and unique molecular identifiers via 5'RACE. TCRdb analysed the 5' RACE reads with MiXCR anew, one entry per CDR3 protein. The sample has 400,000 to 500,000 distinct CDR3 sequences; about 24% are singletons. This TCR was recovered from an adult woman who had mild COVID-19 (a few samples of this study predate the infection). Cell type and time point are not known. The sequenced material came from PBMCs or a T cell subset sorted from them (not recorded which). V usage is TRBV5-1 and J usage is TRBJ2-1; D not certain. Here the CDR3 reads CASSLGIGDEQFF. CDR3 nucleotides: TGCGCCAGCAGCTTGGGAATCGGCGATGAGCAGTTCTTC.